This T cell receptor beta chain was recorded in a study of T cells after yellow fever vaccination. Study outcomes and limitations: At approximately 96% for CD4 and just over 85% for CD8, most primary-vaccination clones showed up again after the booster.

CDR1 LGHDT and CDR2 YNNKEL come from the germline V gene (reference sequence). V lost 11 bases, J lost 2 bases, and 25 bases lay in between. The CDR3 consists of 16 residues. In making TCR cDNA, 5'RACE template switching added a universal primer site and UMIs to it. TCRdb called the 5' RACE reads again in MiXCR, with one record for every CDR3 protein. The sample yields 130,000 or so distinct CDR3 sequences, roughly 15% seen once. Remarks on this clonotype: Its antigen is unidentified.

This sequence joins TRBV3-1 and TRBJ2-7; D remains ambiguous. The sequences come from CD8+ T cells sorted from PBMCs, collected 5 days after the yellow fever booster vaccination. The sequence was collected from a man aged 18-30 years who received the YFV17D yellow fever vaccine. DNA of the CDR3: TGTGCCCGCCCGGACGTCAACATGGAGCAAGCCTACGAGCAGTACGTC. Translated: CARPDVNMEQAYEQYV.